This TCR beta chain was sequenced for a study of radiotherapy plus CTLA-4 blockade in lung cancer. Study-level points and caveats: There was expansion of tumor-derived TCR clones in blood after radiotherapy plus ipilimumab.

Patients had chemo-refractory metastatic non-small-cell lung cancer and received focal radiation plus CTLA-4 blockade that used ipilimumab. CDR3 length: 15 residues. The V end was cut by 0 bases, the J end by 2 bases, with 8 bases between. Germline V lookup: CDR1 SGHRS, CDR2 YFSETQ. Concerning this clone: Antigen specificity is unknown.

Libraries were prepared by immunoSEQ multiplex PCR; TCRdb keeps only in-frame clonotypes and omits some of them. This table has about 59,000 clones, around 77% appearing once. The sequence derives from a human donor with non-small cell lung cancer who had a complete response to radiotherapy plus ipilimumab. Sequenced material: peripheral blood, taken from a patient treated with radiotherapy plus ipilimumab. The gene calls are TRBV5-1 and TRBJ1-4; no reliable D call. This chain's CDR3 is CASSLVAGTNEKLFF. DNA for the CDR3: TGCGCCAGCAGCTTGGTGGCAGGCACTAATGAAAAACTGTTTTTT. The variable domain in full, completed from reference TRBV5-1 and TRBJ1-4, reads KAGVTQTPRYLIKTRGQQVTLSCSPISGHRSVSWYQQTPGQGLQFLFEYFSETQRNKGNFPGRFSGRQFSNSRSEMNVSTLELGDSALYLCASSLVAGTNEKLFFGSGTQLSVL.